This T cell receptor beta chain was identified during a study of human T cells and chemical hapten exposure. This clonotype was seen ten or more times. This CDR3 spans 16 amino acids. Trimming left V 5 bases short and J 1 base short, with 20 bases between. Germline V gives CDR1 DFQATT, CDR2 SNEGSKA (reference sequence). Described time point: patch test 2, 6 weeks after DPC sensitization. This sample's treatment: therapeutic diphenylcyclopropenone sensitization with weekly scalp DPC. Via MiXCR, TCRdb re-called the RACE reads, giving one row per CDR3 protein. The sample yields approximately 87,000 distinct CDR3 sequences, about an eighth seen once.

This material consisted of whole blood, taken in connection with sensitization to the hapten diphenylcyclopropenone (DPC). The clonotype comes from a woman between 40 and 55 years old with alopecia areata. Some clones in this sample may be carry-over from other donors' samples. The chain carries TRBV20-1 and TRBJ2-5; a weak D match, TRBD2 (7 bases). The CDR3 spells CSASDRGARIQETQYF. The CDR3 DNA sequence: TGCAGTGCTTCAGATCGGGGGGCCCGAATCCAAGAGACCCAGTACTTC.